These T cell receptor beta chains were read from a single sample in a study of Ad26.COV2.S vaccination and SARS-CoV-2 variants. The protocol was immunoSEQ multiplex PCR, while the TCRdb copy is restricted to in-frame clones and leaves out a portion. The repertoire includes some 190,000 clones, 87% of them detected once, and 5.9% sits in the top ten. Sequenced here: peripheral blood, sampled after recovery from COVID-19. Source of these receptors: a human donor who had recovered from COVID-19. The CDR3 runs from the conserved cysteine through the conserved F or W. D genes are given only for firm matches. The size entry is marked missing in some rows and otherwise reads once, few, many or a size class.

clone_size: .; j_call: TRBJ2-1; v_call: TRBV5-4; d_call: .; cdr3_aa: CASSFGTYNEQFF; cdr3_nt: TGTGCCAGCAGCTTCGGAACTTACAATGAGCAGTTCTTC
clone_size: .; j_call: TRBJ1-1; v_call: TRBV19; d_call: TRBD1; cdr3_aa: CASTKGSGQGKAFF; cdr3_nt: TGTGCCAGTACTAAGGGATCGGGACAGGGAAAAGCTTTCTTT
clone_size: .; j_call: TRBJ2-5; v_call: TRBV2; d_call: .; cdr3_aa: CASRTVPQETQYF; cdr3_nt: TGTGCCAGCAGAACAGTGCCCCAAGAGACCCAGTACTTC
clone_size: .; j_call: TRBJ1-2; v_call: TRBV24-1; d_call: .; cdr3_aa: CATSDFRSGYTF; cdr3_nt: TGTGCCACCAGTGATTTCCGCAGCGGGTATACCTTC
clone_size: once; j_call: TRBJ1-2; v_call: TRBV28; d_call: .; cdr3_aa: CASSFDRYGYTF; cdr3_nt: TGTGCCAGCAGTTTCGACAGATATGGCTACACCTTC
clone_size: .; j_call: TRBJ1-2; v_call: TRBV12-3/TRBV12-4; d_call: TRBD1; cdr3_aa: CASSSGTEGYTF; cdr3_nt: TGTGCCAGCAGTTCCGGGACAGAAGGCTACACCTTC
clone_size: .; j_call: TRBJ2-7; v_call: TRBV12-3/TRBV12-4; d_call: .; cdr3_aa: CASSWGRTYEQYF; cdr3_nt: TGTGCCAGCAGTTGGGGCCGAACCTACGAGCAGTACTTC
clone_size: .; j_call: TRBJ2-7; v_call: TRBV6-5; d_call: .; cdr3_aa: CASMRGASYEQYF; cdr3_nt: TGTGCCAGCATGAGGGGGGCCTCCTACGAGCAGTACTTC
clone_size: .; j_call: TRBJ1-5; v_call: TRBV28; d_call: .; cdr3_aa: CASRFITSGFQPQHF; cdr3_nt: TGTGCCAGCAGATTTATCACTTCAGGATTCCAGCCCCAGCATTTT
clone_size: .; j_call: TRBJ2-1; v_call: TRBV27; d_call: .; cdr3_aa: CASSWGNEQFF; cdr3_nt: TGTGCCAGCAGTTGGGGCAATGAGCAGTTCTTC
clone_size: .; j_call: TRBJ2-7; v_call: TRBV25-1; d_call: .; cdr3_aa: CASRQNYEQYF; cdr3_nt: TGTGCCAGCAGACAGAACTACGAGCAGTACTTC
clone_size: .; j_call: TRBJ2-1; v_call: TRBV19; d_call: .; cdr3_aa: CASSTRTNYNEQFF; cdr3_nt: TGTGCCAGTAGTACCCGGACCAACTACAATGAGCAGTTCTTC
clone_size: .; j_call: TRBJ1-6; v_call: TRBV11-2; d_call: TRBD1; cdr3_aa: CASTLRTGNSPLHF; cdr3_nt: TGTGCCAGCACCTTAAGGACAGGAAATTCACCCCTCCACTTT
clone_size: few; j_call: TRBJ1-6; v_call: TRBV9; d_call: .; cdr3_aa: CASSVADGSNSPLHF; cdr3_nt: TGTGCCAGCAGCGTAGCAGACGGTTCTAATTCACCCCTCCACTTT
clone_size: once; j_call: TRBJ1-5; v_call: TRBV28; d_call: TRBD1; cdr3_aa: CASSLDRTINQPQHF; cdr3_nt: TGTGCCAGCAGTTTGGACAGGACCATCAATCAGCCCCAGCATTTT